This T cell receptor beta chain appears in the sequencing data of a study of shared clonotypes between healthy human individuals. Some clones are missing from TCRdb's copy, which holds only in-frame ones; the method was immunoSEQ multiplex PCR. The sample includes about 2 million clones, 90% to 95% seen only once; the top ten take roughly 0.13%. The sequencing sample was made of naive CD4+ T cells sorted from blood. The subset was: CD45RA+ positively selected. The TCR was taken from a man between 18 and 29 years old in good health.

The CDR3 DNA follows: TGTGCCTCCCTGGACAGGAGTACGAGGGGCTACACCTTC. Translated: CASLDRSTRGYTF. The J gene is TRBJ1-2, the V gene TRBV19; 7 bases align to TRBD1. The CDR3 spans 13 residues. The trim removed 11 bases at V and 8 bases at J, leaving 14 bases unmatched. Germline V gives CDR1 LNHDA, CDR2 SQIVND (reference sequence).